This TCR beta chain was sequenced during a study of T cell changes during pregnancy in multiple sclerosis. J gave up 15 bases and V 6 bases, and 17 bases lay outside the gene matches. From germline, CDR1 is MNHEY and CDR2 SVGAGI. The CDR3 spans 15 residues. Data came from immunoSEQ multiplex PCR; TCRdb stores just in-frame clones and leaves some out. The sample records tens of thousands of clones, approximately 95% being singletons. The chain recombines TRBV6-5 with TRBJ2-2, with TRBD1 matching over 9 bases. The sequence was obtained from a female donor with multiple sclerosis, enrolled in a pregnancy study. The sequences come from peripheral blood, collected in the first trimester of pregnancy. The CDR3 here is CASSSGATGTGRLFF. The CDR3 bases are TGTGCCAGCAGCAGTGGGGCCACCGGGACAGGGAGGTTGTTTTTT.